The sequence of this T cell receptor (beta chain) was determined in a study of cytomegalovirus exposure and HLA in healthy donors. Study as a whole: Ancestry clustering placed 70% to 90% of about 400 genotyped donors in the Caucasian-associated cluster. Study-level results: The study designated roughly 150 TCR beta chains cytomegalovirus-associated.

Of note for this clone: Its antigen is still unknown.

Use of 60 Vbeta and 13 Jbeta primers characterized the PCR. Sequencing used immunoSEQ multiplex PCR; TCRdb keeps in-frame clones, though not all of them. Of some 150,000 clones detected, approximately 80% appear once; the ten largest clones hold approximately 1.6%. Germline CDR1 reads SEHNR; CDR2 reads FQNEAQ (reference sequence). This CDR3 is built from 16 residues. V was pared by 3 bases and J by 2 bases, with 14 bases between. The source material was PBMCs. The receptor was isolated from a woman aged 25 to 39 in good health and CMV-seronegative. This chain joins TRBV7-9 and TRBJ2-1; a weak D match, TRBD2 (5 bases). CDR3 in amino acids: CASSLLSGKPYNEQFF. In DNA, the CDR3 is TGTGCCAGCAGCTTGTTATCGGGGAAACCCTACAATGAGCAGTTCTTC.